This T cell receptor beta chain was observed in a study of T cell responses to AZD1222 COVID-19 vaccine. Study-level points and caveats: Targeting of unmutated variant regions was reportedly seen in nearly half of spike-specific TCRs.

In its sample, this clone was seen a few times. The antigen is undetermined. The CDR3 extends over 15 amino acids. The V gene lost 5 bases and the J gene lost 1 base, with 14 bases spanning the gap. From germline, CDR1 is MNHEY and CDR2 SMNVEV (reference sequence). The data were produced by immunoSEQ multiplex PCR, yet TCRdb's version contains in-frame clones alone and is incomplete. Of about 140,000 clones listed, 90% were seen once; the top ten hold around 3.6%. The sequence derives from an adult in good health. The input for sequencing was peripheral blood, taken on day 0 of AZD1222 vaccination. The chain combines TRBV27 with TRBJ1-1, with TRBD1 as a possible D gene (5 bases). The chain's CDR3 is CASSTRGLSNTEAFF. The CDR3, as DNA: TGTGCCAGCAGTACAAGGGGACTGTCGAACACTGAAGCTTTCTTT.